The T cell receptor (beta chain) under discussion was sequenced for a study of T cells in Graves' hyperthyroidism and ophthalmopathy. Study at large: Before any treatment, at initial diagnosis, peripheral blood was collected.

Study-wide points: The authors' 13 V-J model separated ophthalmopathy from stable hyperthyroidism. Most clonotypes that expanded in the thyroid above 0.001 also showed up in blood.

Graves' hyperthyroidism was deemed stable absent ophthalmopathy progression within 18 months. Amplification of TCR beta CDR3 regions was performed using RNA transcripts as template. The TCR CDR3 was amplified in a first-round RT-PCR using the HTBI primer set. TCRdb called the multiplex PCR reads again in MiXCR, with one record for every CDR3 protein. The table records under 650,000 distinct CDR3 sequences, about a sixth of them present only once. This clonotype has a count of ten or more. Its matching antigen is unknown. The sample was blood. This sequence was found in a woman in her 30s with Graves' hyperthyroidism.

As DNA, the CDR3 is TGTGCCAGCAGATCCGGGACAGGGAATGAAAAACTGTTTTTT. Its protein is CASRSGTGNEKLFF. The genes are TRBV12-3 or TRBV12-4 and TRBJ1-4, with 9 bases lining up with TRBD1. With 6 bases clipped from V and 5 bases from J, the junction kept 4 bases outside the gene matches. The CDR3 runs to 14 residues.